These 2 T cell receptor beta chains originate from one sample sequenced in a study of molecular identifiers for immune sequencing clone quantification. TCRdb re-analysed the PCR reads in MiXCR, keeping a single row per CDR3 protein. The sample lists about 640,000 distinct CDR3 sequences, approximately 20% occurring once. The sequenced sample was naive CD8+ T cells from blood, with Jurkat cell RNA spiked in. Subset: FACS-sorted CD8+CD4-CCR7+CD45RA+ naive T cells. These receptor sequences come from a human donor in good health. Some libraries in this study had Jurkat cell RNA spiked in.

The V and J genes are TRBV5-6 and TRBJ1-1; D may be TRBD1 (6 bases). CDR1 SGHDT and CDR2 YYEEEE come from the germline V gene. The CDR3 is 17 amino acids. The germline V and J ends were trimmed by 4 bases and 6 bases, with 25 bases remaining between them. The CDR3 loop is CASSIFRDMQSRAEAFF. In DNA, the CDR3 is TGTGCCAGCAGCATATTCCGGGACATGCAAAGTCGGGCTGAAGCTTTCTTT.

This clonotype occurred many times. The chain's CDR3 is CASSLIAGSSTDTQYF. The CDR3 DNA follows: TGTGCCAGCAGCTTAATAGCGGGCTCCAGCACAGATACGCAGTATTTT. The genes are TRBV11-2 and TRBJ2-3, with TRBD2 matching over 7 bases. The junction had 5 bases not matched to a gene; V was cut back by 2 bases and J by 0 bases. CDR3 length: 16 amino acids. Per the germline V gene, CDR1 is SGHAT and CDR2 is FQNNGV.